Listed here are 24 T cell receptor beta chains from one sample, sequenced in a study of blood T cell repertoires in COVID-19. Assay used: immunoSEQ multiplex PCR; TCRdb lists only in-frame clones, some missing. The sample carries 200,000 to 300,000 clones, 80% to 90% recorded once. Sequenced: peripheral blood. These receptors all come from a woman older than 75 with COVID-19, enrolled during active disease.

CDR3 DNA: TGTGCCAGCTCACCGGTACAGGGGAACACTGAAGCTTTCTTT. Its protein product is CASSPVQGNTEAFF. This chain connects TRBV18 to TRBJ1-1, with D perhaps matching TRBD1 (6 bases). CDR3 size: 14 residues. Germline CDR1 KGHSH, CDR2 LQKENI. Trimming took 3 bases from V and 1 from J, leaving 9 bases between them.

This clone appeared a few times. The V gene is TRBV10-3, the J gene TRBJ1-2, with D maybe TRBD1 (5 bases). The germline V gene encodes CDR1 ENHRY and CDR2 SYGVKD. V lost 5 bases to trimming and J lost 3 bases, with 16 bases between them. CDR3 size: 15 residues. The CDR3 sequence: CAISPQGKKDYGYTF. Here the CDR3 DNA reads TGTGCCATCAGTCCCCAGGGTAAAAAGGACTATGGCTACACCTTC.

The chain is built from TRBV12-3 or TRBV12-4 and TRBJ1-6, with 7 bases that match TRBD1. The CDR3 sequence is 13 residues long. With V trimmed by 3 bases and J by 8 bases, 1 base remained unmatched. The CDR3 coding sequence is TGTGCCAGCAGTTTCAGGGGGGATTCACCCCTCCACTTT. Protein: CASSFRGDSPLHF.

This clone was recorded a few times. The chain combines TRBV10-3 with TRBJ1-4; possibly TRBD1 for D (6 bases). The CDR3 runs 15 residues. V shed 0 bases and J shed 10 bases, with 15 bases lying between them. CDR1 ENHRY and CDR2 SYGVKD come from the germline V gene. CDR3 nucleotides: TGTGCCATCAGTGAGTCAACCGGGGGCGGGGGAAAACTGTTTTTT. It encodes CAISESTGGGGKLFF.

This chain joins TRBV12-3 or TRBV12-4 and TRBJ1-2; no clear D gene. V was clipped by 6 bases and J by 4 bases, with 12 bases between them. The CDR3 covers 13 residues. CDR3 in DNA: TGTGCCAGCAGCCCGACTGAAACCTATGGCTACACCTTC. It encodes CASSPTETYGYTF.

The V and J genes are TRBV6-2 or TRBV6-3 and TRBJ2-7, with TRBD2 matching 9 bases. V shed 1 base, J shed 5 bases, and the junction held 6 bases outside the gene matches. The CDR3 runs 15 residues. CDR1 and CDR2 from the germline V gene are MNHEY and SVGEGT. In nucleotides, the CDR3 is TGTGCCAGCAGTTACTATAGCGGGAGACGCGACGAGCAGTACTTC. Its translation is CASSYYSGRRDEQYF.

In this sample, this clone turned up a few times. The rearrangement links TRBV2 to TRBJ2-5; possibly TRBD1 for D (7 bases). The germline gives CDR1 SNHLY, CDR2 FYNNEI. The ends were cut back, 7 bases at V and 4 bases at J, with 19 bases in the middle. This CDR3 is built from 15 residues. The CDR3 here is CASTTTGVEGETQYF. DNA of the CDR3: TGTGCCAGCACAACAACAGGGGTGGAGGGAGAGACCCAGTACTTC.

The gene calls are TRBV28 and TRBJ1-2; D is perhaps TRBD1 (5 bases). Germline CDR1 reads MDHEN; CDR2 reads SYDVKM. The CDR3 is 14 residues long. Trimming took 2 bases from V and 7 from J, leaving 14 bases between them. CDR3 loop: CASSLGGGIGGYTF. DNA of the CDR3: TGTGCCAGCAGTTTAGGCGGGGGGATAGGTGGCTACACCTTC.

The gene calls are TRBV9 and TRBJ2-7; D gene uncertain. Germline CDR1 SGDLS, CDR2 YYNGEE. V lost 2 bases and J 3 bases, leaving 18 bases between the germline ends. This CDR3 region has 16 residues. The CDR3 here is CASSVRQWLGLYEQYF. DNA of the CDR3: TGTGCCAGCAGCGTCAGACAATGGCTGGGTCTCTACGAGCAGTACTTC.

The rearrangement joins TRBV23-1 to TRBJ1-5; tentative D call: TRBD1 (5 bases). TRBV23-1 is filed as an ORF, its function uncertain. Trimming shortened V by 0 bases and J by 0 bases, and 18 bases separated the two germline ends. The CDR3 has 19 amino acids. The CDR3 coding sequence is TGCGCCAGCAGTCAATCTAGTGACAGATCCTCATATAGCAATCAGCCCCAGCATTTT. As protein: CASSQSSDRSSYSNQPQHF.

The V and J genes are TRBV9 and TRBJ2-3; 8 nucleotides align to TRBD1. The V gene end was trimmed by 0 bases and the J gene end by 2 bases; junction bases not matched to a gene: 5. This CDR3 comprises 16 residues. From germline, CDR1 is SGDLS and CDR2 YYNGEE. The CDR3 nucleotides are TGTGCCAGCAGCGTAGAATCGGACAGGGTCACAGATACGCAGTATTTT. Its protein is CASSVESDRVTDTQYF.

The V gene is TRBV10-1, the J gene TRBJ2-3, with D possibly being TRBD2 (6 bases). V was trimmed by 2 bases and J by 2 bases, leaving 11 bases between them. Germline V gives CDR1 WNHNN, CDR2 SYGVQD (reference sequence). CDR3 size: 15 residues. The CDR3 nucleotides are TGCGCCAGCAGTGAGCGGGAGTGGGACACAGATACGCAGTATTTT. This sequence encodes CASSEREWDTDTQYF.

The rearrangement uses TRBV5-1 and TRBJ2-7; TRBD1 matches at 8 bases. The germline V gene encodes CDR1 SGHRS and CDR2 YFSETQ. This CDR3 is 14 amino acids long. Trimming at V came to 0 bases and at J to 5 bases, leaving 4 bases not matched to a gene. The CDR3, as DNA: TGCGCCAGCAGCTTGGGTGGACAGGGCGACGAGCAGTACTTC. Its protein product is CASSLGGQGDEQYF.

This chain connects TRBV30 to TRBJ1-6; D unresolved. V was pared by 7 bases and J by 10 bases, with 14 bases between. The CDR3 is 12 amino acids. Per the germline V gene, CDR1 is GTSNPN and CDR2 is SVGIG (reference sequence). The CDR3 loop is CAFLRIGSPLHF. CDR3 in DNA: TGTGCCTTCCTTCGAATCGGGTCACCCCTCCACTTT.

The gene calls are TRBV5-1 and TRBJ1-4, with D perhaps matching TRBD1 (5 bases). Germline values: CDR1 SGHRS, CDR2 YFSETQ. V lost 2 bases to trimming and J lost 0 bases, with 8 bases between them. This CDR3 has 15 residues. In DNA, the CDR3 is TGCGCCAGCAGCTTCGGGACTACAACTAATGAAAAACTGTTTTTT. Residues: CASSFGTTTNEKLFF.

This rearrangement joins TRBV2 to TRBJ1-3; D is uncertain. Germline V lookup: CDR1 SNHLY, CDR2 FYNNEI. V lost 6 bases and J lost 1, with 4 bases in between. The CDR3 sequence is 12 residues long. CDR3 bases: TGTGCCAGCAGCCCTTCTGGAAACACCATATATTTT. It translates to CASSPSGNTIYF.

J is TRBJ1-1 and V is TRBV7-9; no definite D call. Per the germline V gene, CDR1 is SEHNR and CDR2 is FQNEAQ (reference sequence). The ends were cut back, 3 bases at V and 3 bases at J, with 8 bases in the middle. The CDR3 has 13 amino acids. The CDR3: CASSFRADTEAFF. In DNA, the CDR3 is TGTGCCAGCAGCTTCAGAGCGGACACTGAAGCTTTCTTT.

The CDR3 reads CASSLALVASGELFF. DNA of the CDR3: TGTGCCAGCAGCTTGGCTCTTGTAGCTTCTGGGGAGCTGTTTTTT. The J gene is TRBJ2-2, the V gene TRBV5-4; D is unresolved. Germline V gene sequence: CDR1 SGHNT, CDR2 YYREEE (reference sequence). Trimming took 0 bases from V and 8 from J, leaving 14 bases between them. The length of the CDR3 is 15 residues.

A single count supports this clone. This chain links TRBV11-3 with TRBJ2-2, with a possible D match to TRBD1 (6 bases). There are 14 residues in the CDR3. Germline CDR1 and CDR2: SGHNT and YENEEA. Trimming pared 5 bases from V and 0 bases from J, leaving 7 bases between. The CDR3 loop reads CASSTGSNTGELFF. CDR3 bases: TGTGCCAGCAGCACAGGGTCGAACACCGGGGAGCTGTTTTTT.

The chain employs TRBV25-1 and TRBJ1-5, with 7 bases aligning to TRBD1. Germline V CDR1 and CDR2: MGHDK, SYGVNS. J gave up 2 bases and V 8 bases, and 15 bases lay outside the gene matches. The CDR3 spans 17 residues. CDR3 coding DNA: TGTGCCAGCTCTTCTGACAGGGAAGGATTCGGCAATCAGCCCCAGCATTTT. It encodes CASSSDREGFGNQPQHF.

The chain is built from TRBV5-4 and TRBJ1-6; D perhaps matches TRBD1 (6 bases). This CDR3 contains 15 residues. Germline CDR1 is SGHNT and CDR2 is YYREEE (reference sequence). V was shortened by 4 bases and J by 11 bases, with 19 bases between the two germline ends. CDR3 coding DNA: TGTGCCAGCAGCGGCCCGGGGGGGGCAGGTCCACCCCTCCACTTT. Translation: CASSGPGGAGPPLHF.

The CDR3 is CASSQGPSGYGYTF. CDR3 bases: TGTGCCAGCAGCCAAGGACCCTCGGGCTATGGCTACACCTTC. The chain has TRBV3-1 (or the pseudogene TRBV3-2) and TRBJ1-2; D is unresolved. The germline V and J ends were trimmed by 1 base and 4 bases, with 10 bases remaining between them. The V gene's germline CDR1 is LGHDT and CDR2 YNNKEL (reference sequence). The CDR3 has 14 residues.

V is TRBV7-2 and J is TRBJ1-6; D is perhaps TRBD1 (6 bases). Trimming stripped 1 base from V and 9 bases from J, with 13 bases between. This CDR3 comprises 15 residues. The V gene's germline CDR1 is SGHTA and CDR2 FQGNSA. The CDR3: CASSLVAQGRSPLHF. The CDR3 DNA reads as TGTGCCAGCAGCTTAGTGGCCCAGGGGCGTTCACCCCTCCACTTT.

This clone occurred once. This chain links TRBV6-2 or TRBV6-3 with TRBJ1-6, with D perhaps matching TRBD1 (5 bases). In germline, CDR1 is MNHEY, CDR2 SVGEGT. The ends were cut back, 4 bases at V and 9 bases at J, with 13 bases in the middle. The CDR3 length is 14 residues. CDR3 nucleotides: TGTGCCAGCAGTTGGCGGGGAAGGGGTTCACCCCTCCACTTT. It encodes CASSWRGRGSPLHF.